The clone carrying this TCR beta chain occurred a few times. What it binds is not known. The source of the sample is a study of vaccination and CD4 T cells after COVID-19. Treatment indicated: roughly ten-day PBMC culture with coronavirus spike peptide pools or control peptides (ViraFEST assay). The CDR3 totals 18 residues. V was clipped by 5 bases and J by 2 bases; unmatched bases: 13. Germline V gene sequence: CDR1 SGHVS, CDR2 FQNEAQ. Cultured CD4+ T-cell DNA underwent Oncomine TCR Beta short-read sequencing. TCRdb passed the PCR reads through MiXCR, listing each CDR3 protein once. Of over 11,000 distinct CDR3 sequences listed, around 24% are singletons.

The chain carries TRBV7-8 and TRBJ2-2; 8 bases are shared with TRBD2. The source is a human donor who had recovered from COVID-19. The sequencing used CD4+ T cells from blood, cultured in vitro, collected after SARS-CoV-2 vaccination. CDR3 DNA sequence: TGTGCCAGCAGCCCAATGTGGGCGCGGGAGGATAACACCGGGGAGCTGTTTTTT. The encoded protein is CASSPMWAREDNTGELFF.